The clone carrying this T cell receptor beta chain was seen only once. The antigen remains unidentified. This entry comes from a study of immune evolution from preneoplasia to lung adenocarcinoma. Resections took place in Japan or China from the mid-2010s to the late 2010s. Whole-study findings and limits: Later-stage lesions seemingly showed higher T cell density and diversity than normal lung.

V dropped 8 bases and J dropped 5 bases, with 15 bases sitting between them. The CDR3 has 14 residues. Germline assignment: CDR1 LNHDA and CDR2 SQIVND (reference sequence). Sequenced by immunoSEQ multiplex PCR; TCRdb stores in-frame clones only, minus some. The data hold 7,600 or so clones, with 82% observed a single time. The sequenced sample consisted of FFPE minimally invasive lung adenocarcinoma tissue. The receptor comes from a person aged 70 to 79 with lung adenocarcinoma. The V and J genes are TRBV19 and TRBJ2-2; D not resolved. CDR3 in amino acids: CASGPPAGTGELFF. The CDR3 nucleotides read TGTGCCAGTGGGCCTCCTGCCGGTACCGGGGAGCTGTTTTTT.